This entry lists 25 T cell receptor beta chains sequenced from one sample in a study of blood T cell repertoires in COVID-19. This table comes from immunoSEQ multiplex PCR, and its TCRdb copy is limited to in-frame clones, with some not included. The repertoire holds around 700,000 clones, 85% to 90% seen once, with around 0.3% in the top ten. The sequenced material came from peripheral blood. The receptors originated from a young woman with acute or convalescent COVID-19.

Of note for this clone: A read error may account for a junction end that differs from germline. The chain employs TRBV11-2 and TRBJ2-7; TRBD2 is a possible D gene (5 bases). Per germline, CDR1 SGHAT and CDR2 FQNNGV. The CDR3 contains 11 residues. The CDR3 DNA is TGTGCCAGCACCTCGTCGAGGGTTTGGAACTTC. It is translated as CASTSSRVWNF.

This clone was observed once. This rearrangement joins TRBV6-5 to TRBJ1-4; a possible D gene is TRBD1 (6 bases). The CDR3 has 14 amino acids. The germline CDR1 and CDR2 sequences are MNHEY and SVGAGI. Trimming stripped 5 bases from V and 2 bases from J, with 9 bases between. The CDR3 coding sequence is TGTGCCAGCAGTCACAGGGCGACTAATGAAAAACTGTTTTTT. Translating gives CASSHRATNEKLFF.

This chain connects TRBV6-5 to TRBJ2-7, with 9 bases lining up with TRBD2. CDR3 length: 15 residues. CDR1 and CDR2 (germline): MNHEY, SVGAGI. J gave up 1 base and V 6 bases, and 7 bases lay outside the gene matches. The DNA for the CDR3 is TGTGCCAGCAGGCCCGCTAGCGGGGCTTCCTACGAGCAGTACTTC. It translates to CASRPASGASYEQYF.

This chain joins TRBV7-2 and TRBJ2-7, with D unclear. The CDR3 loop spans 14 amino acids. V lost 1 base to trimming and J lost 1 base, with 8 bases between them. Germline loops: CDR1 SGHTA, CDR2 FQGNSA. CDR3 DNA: TGTGCCAGCAGCTTAGTCCACTCTTCCTACGAGCAGTACTTC. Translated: CASSLVHSSYEQYF.

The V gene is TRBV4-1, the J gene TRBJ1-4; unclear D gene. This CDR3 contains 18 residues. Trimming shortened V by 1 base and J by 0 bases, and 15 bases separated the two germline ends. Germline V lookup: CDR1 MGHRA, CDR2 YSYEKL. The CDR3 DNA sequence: TGCGCCAGCAGCCAAGGGGCAGACGTCCTTGCAACTAATGAAAAACTGTTTTTT. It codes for CASSQGADVLATNEKLFF.

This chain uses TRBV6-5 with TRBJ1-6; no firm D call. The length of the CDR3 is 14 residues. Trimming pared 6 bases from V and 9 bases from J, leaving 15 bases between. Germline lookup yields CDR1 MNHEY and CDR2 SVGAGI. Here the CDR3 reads CASSRKPLSSPLHF. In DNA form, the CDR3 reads TGTGCCAGCAGCAGGAAACCTTTAAGTTCACCCCTCCACTTT.

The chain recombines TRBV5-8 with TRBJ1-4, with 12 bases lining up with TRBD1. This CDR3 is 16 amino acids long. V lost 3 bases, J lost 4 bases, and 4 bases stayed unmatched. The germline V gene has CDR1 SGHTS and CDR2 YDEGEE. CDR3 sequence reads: CASSYGTGGLNEKLFF. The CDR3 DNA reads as TGTGCCAGCAGCTACGGGACAGGGGGCCTTAATGAAAAACTGTTTTTT.

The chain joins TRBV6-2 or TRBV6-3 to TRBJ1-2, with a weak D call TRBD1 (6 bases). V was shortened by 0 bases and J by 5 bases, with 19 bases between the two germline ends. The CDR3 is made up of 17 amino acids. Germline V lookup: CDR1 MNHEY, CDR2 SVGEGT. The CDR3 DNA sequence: TGTGCCAGCAGTTACTCGTCACTGAGGACAGCCCTGTATGGCTACACCTTC. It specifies CASSYSSLRTALYGYTF.

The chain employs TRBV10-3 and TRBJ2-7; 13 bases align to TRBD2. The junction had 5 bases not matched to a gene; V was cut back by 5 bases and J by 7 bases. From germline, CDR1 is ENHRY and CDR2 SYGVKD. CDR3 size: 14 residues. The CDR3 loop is CAISTSGGALEQYF. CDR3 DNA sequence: TGTGCCATCAGTACTAGCGGGGGGGCCTTAGAGCAGTACTTC.

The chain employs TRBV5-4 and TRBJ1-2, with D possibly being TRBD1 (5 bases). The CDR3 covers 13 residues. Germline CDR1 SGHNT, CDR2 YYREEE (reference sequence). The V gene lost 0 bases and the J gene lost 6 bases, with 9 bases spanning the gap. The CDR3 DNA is TGTGCCAGCAGCTTGGATCGGGGGGATGGCTACACCTTC. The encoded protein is CASSLDRGDGYTF.

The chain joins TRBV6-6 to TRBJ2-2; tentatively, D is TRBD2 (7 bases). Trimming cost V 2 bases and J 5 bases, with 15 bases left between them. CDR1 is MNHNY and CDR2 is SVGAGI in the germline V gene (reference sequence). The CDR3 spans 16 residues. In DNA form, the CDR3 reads TGTGCCAGCAGTTACAGGGGGGCGGGAGTAACCGGGGAGCTGTTTTTT. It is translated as CASSYRGAGVTGELFF.

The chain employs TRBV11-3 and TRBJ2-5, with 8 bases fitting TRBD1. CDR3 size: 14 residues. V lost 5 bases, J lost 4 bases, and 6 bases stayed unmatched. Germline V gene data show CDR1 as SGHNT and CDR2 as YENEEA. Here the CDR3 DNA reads TGTGCCAGCAGCCTCGGCAGGGGGCTAGAGACCCAGTACTTC. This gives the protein CASSLGRGLETQYF.

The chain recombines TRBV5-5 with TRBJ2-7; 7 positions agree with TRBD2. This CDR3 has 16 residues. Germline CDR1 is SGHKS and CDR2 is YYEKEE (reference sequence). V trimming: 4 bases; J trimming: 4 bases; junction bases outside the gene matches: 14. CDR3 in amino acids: CASSRGPGLTPYEQYF. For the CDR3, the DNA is TGTGCCAGCAGCAGAGGCCCGGGACTAACACCATACGAGCAGTACTTC.

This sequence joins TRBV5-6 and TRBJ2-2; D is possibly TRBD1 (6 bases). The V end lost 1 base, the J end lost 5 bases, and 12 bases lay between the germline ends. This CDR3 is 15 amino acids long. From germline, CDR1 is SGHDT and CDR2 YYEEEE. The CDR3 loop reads CASSLQHRETGELFF. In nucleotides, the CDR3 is TGTGCCAGCAGCTTGCAGCACAGGGAAACCGGGGAGCTGTTTTTT.

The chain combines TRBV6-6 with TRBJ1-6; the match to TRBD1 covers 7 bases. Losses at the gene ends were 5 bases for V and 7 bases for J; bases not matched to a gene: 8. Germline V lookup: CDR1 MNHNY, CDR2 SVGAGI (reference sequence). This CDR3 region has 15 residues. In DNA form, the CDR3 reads TGTGCCAGCAGTGACAGGGCCGGTAGAAATTCACCCCTCCACTTT. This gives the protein CASSDRAGRNSPLHF.

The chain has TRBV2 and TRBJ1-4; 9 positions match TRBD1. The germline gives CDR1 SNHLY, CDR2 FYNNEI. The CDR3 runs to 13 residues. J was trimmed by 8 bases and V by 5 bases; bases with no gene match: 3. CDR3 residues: CASSRDREEKLFF. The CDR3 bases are TGTGCCAGCAGTCGGGACAGGGAGGAAAAACTGTTTTTT.

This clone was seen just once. The CDR3 loop is CASSYQDSGNTIYF. The CDR3 bases are TGTGCCAGCAGTTACCAGGATTCTGGAAACACCATATATTTT. The chain recombines TRBV6-6 with TRBJ1-3; no clear D. The CDR3 extends over 14 amino acids. V lost 2 bases and J lost 1, with 6 bases in between. The germline CDR1 and CDR2 sequences are MNHNY and SVGAGI (reference sequence).

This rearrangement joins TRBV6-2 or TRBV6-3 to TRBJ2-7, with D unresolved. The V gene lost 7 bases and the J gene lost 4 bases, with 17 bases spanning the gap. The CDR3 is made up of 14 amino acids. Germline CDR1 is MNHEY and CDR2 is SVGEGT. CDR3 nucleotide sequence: TGTGCCAGCACCCCTAACATGGTGCAATACGAGCAGTACTTC. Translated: CASTPNMVQYEQYF.

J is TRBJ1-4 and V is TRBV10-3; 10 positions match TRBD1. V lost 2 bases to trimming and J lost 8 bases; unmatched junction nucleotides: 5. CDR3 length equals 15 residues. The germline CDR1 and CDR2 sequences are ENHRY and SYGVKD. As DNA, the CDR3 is TGTGCCATCAGTGAGCGGACAGGGGGGGCGGAAAAACTGTTTTTT. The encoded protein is CAISERTGGAEKLFF.

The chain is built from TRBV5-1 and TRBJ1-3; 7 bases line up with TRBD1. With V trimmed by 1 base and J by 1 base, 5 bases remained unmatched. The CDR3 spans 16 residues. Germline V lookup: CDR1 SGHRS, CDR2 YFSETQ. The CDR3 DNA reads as TGCGCCAGCAGCTTGTGGGCAGGGGGTTCTGGAAACACCATATATTTT. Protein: CASSLWAGGSGNTIYF.

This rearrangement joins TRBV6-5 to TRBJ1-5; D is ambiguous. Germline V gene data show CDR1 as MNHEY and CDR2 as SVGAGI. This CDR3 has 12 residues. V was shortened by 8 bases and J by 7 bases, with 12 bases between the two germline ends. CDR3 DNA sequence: TGTGCCAGCTGGGAGGGTGGGCAGCCCCAGCATTTT. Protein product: CASWEGGQPQHF.

In DNA, the CDR3 is TGTGCCAGCAGCGTAGGTCCCCAGGGGGGCTACGAGCAGTACTTC. It specifies CASSVGPQGGYEQYF. The chain joins TRBV9 to TRBJ2-7; perhaps TRBD1 as D (7 bases). CDR3 size: 15 residues. Trimming cost V 0 bases and J 3 bases, with 13 bases left between them. CDR1 SGDLS and CDR2 YYNGEE come from the germline V gene.

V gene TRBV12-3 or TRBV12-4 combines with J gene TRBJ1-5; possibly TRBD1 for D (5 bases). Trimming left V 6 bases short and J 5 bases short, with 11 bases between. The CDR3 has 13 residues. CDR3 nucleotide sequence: TGTGCCAGCAGGGGGGGGTCGCATCAGCCCCAGCATTTT. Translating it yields CASRGGSHQPQHF.

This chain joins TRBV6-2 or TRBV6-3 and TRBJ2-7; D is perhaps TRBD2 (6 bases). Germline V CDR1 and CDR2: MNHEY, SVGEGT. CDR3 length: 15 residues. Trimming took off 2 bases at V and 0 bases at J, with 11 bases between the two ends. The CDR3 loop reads CASSYGGGVSYEQYF. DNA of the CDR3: TGTGCCAGCAGTTACGGTGGCGGGGTCTCCTACGAGCAGTACTTC.

The CDR3: CASSLDGPKDTIYF. The DNA of the CDR3 is TGTGCCAGCAGCTTAGATGGGCCGAAGGACACCATATATTTT. The chain carries TRBV11-2 and TRBJ1-3; no reliable D call. The germline V gene encodes CDR1 SGHAT and CDR2 FQNNGV. The CDR3 consists of 14 residues. V lost 0 bases and J 8 bases, leaving 11 bases between the germline ends.